This passage covers 22 T cell receptor beta chains from one sample sequenced in a study of blood T cells in healthy people across ages. Together with a sample-barcoded 5' primer, a J-beta primer mix was included in a second PCR lasting about 6 to 11 cycles. Using its own MiXCR run on the 5' RACE reads, TCRdb lists one record per CDR3 protein. The data hold about 1.7 million distinct CDR3 sequences, with roughly 27% observed a single time. The sequenced sample consisted of blood. The receptors come from a woman between 25 and 40 years old in good health.

At least ten counts were recorded for this clonotype. V is TRBV6-4 and J is TRBJ2-1; D gene ambiguous. CDR3 length: 14 amino acids. Germline V gene data show CDR1 as MRHNA and CDR2 as SNTAGT. V was clipped by 6 bases and J by 8 bases, with 17 bases between them. In nucleotides, the CDR3 is TGTGCCAGCAGACAAGGAGTTGTTACCGATGAGCAGTTCTTC. It is translated as CASRQGVVTDEQFF.

This chain links TRBV28 with TRBJ1-2, with 7 bases lining up with TRBD1. The germline gives CDR1 MDHEN, CDR2 SYDVKM. Trimming removed 5 bases from V and 5 bases from J; junction bases left unmatched: 14. This CDR3 has 16 residues. As DNA, the CDR3 is TGTGCCAGCAGTCGCCCTCCGACAGGGACGAAATATGGCTACACCTTC. Protein sequence: CASSRPPTGTKYGYTF.

This clonotype was found a few times. The chain carries TRBV5-1 and TRBJ2-7, with 7 bases matching TRBD2. Germline V gene lookup returns CDR1 SGHRS and CDR2 YFSETQ. This CDR3 has 17 amino acids. The ends lost 3 bases at V and 0 bases at J; junction bases unmatched: 12. The CDR3 DNA sequence: TGCGCCAGCAGCTCTACCGCTCTAGGCGGGAGCTCCTACGAGCAGTACTTC. This encodes CASSSTALGGSSYEQYF.

Note on this clonotype: With a much larger clone just one base away, this may be a read error. The gene calls are TRBV5-1 and TRBJ2-1; 7 bases are shared with TRBD2. The J call may not be correct, given that the DNA end is closer to TRBJ2-7. Germline loops: CDR1 SGHRS, CDR2 YFSETQ. There are 16 residues in the CDR3. The CDR3 loop is CASSSSGASSYNEQYF. CDR3 nucleotides: TGCGCCAGCAGCTCCAGCGGGGCTAGCTCCTACAATGAGCAGTACTTC.

The chain is built from TRBV5-1 and TRBJ2-7; 10 nucleotides align to TRBD1. V was pared by 4 bases and J by 2 bases, with 9 bases of the junction left unmatched. This CDR3 comprises 16 residues. The germline gives CDR1 SGHRS, CDR2 YFSETQ. The chain's CDR3 is CASSDGTGTGAYEQYF. CDR3 in DNA: TGCGCCAGCAGCGACGGGACCGGGACAGGGGCCTACGAGCAGTACTTC.

In this sample, this clonotype turned up many times. The chain uses TRBV4-3 and TRBJ2-1; D might be TRBD2 (6 bases). Between the trimmed V and J ends, which lost 6 bases and 0 bases, there was a span of 12 bases. Germline V gives CDR1 LGHNA, CDR2 YSLEER. CDR3 length: 15 amino acids. CDR3 loop: CASRKRVSSYNEQFF. The CDR3 coding sequence is TGCGCCAGCAGGAAGCGGGTAAGCTCCTACAATGAGCAGTTCTTC.

The chain has TRBV5-6 and TRBJ1-5; D is possibly TRBD1 (5 bases). Trimming took 4 bases from V and 3 from J, leaving 14 bases between them. Germline V CDR1 and CDR2: SGHDT, YYEEEE. This CDR3 has 15 amino acids. CDR3 bases: TGTGCCAGCAGCATGGGGCGGGGCACCAATCAGCCCCAGCATTTT. Its translation is CASSMGRGTNQPQHF.

The chain is built from TRBV7-2 and TRBJ1-5; 8 bases line up with TRBD1. CDR1 is SGHTA and CDR2 is FQGNSA in the germline V gene. Trimming cost V 1 base and J 7 bases; bases outside gene matches: 3. CDR3 size: 14 residues. The DNA for the CDR3 is TGTGCCAGCAGCTTAGGGGGACAGGCACAGCCCCAGCATTTT. Its translation: CASSLGGQAQPQHF.

Notes on this clonotype: This may be a read error, as it is one base from a much larger clone. This sequence joins TRBV29-1 and TRBJ2-4, with D unresolved. The J call is doubtful: the DNA matches TRBJ2-7 better. CDR1 and CDR2 from the germline V gene are SQVTM and ANQGSEA. CDR3 length: 12 residues. The chain's CDR3 is CGVERQDYEQYF. The CDR3 region has the DNA TGCGGCGTTGAGAGGCAGGACTACGAGCAGTACTTC.

This chain uses TRBV7-3 with TRBJ2-5; D possibly corresponds to TRBD2 (7 bases). The CDR3 spans 15 residues. V lost 2 bases and J lost 4, with 14 bases in between. The germline V gene has CDR1 SGHTA and CDR2 FQGTGA. The CDR3 is CASSLAGAEGETQYF. DNA for the CDR3: TGTGCCAGCAGCTTAGCGGGGGCCGAAGGAGAGACCCAGTACTTC.

The chain combines TRBV12-3 or TRBV12-4 with TRBJ2-1; D assignment may be TRBD1 or TRBD2 (5 bases each). Trimming left V 5 bases short and J 0 bases short, with 17 bases between. The CDR3 length is 17 residues. The CDR3 nucleotides read TGTGCCAGCAGTGGGGCCGGGCTAGCTAACTCCTACAATGAGCAGTTCTTC. Translating it yields CASSGAGLANSYNEQFF.

This clonotype has more than one count but fewer than ten. This rearrangement joins TRBV7-2 to TRBJ1-2, with D unclear. Trimming removed 4 bases from V and 2 bases from J, with 14 bases in between. The V gene's germline CDR1 is SGHTA and CDR2 FQGNSA. The CDR3 covers 15 residues. The CDR3 loop reads CASSYPGSTNYGYTF. For the CDR3, the DNA is TGTGCCAGCAGCTACCCGGGCAGTACGAACTATGGCTACACCTTC.

The V gene is TRBV10-1, the J gene TRBJ2-3; D may be TRBD1 or TRBD2 (5 bases each). The V end lost 7 bases, the J end lost 6 bases, and 14 bases lay between the germline ends. The CDR3 length is 13 residues. The germline V gene encodes CDR1 WNHNN and CDR2 SYGVQD (reference sequence). CDR3 nucleotide sequence: TGCGCCAGCATGGGGGTCGATCCTGATACGCAGTATTTT. Its protein product is CASMGVDPDTQYF.

This clonotype was seen ten or more times. The chain recombines TRBV6-6 with TRBJ2-5; D is uncertain. This CDR3 spans 12 amino acids. Trimming left V 4 bases short and J 5 bases short, with 8 bases between. Per germline, CDR1 MNHNY and CDR2 SVGAGI (reference sequence). CDR3 amino acids: CASSWAEETQYF. The CDR3 DNA is TGTGCCAGCAGTTGGGCCGAGGAGACCCAGTACTTC.

The rearrangement uses TRBV7-3 and TRBJ2-4, with no clear D. The J call could be wrong; TRBJ2-7 is a better fit for the DNA end. Germline loops: CDR1 SGHTA, CDR2 FQGTGA. The CDR3 runs to 12 residues. The CDR3 loop is CASSRPGYEQYF. CDR3 nucleotide sequence: TGTGCCAGCAGCCGCCCGGGCTACGAGCAGTACTTC.

The chain recombines TRBV6-1 with TRBJ1-2, with a weak D call TRBD1 (6 bases). The CDR3 runs to 14 residues. CDR1 MNHNS and CDR2 SASEGT come from the germline V gene. Trimming cost V 2 bases and J 4 bases, with 11 bases left between them. The CDR3 loop reads CASSEWGAPYGYTF. CDR3 coding DNA: TGTGCCAGCAGTGAATGGGGGGCTCCCTATGGCTACACCTTC.

J is TRBJ1-2 and V is TRBV2, with TRBD1 matching over 7 bases. CDR1 is SNHLY and CDR2 is FYNNEI in the germline V gene. The CDR3 spans 13 residues. V lost 6 bases and J lost 8; bases outside the gene matches: 9. This CDR3 is CASRKDRDWGYTF. The CDR3 nucleotides read TGTGCCAGCAGAAAAGACAGGGATTGGGGCTACACCTTC.

The table lists this clonotype with a few counts. The CDR3 DNA follows: TGTGCCAGCAGTAACACCGGGACAGGGGTGAGCACTGAAGCTTTCTTT. Its translation is CASSNTGTGVSTEAFF. The rearrangement links TRBV6-6 to TRBJ1-1, with TRBD1 matching over 10 bases. CDR3 length: 16 amino acids. CDR1 and CDR2 from the germline V gene are MNHNY and SVGAGI (reference sequence). Trimming cost V 5 bases and J 4 bases; bases outside gene matches: 10.

The V gene is TRBV20-1, the J gene TRBJ1-1, with D hard to call. CDR1 and CDR2 from the germline V gene are DFQATT and SNEGSKA (reference sequence). This CDR3 comprises 14 residues. V lost 0 bases and J lost 1, with 9 bases in between. The DNA of the CDR3 is TGCAGTGCTAGAGATGTGGTAGCGAACACTGAAGCTTTCTTT. This encodes CSARDVVANTEAFF.

V is TRBV6-1 and J is TRBJ2-3; D may be TRBD1 or TRBD2 (5 bases each). The CDR3 is 14 residues long. Germline V gives CDR1 MNHNS, CDR2 SASEGT. V was cut by 11 bases and J by 2 bases, with 17 bases left in between. In DNA, the CDR3 is TGTGCCGGCCAGAGGGGCCTCTACACAGATACGCAGTATTTT. Its translation is CAGQRGLYTDTQYF.

CDR3 residues: CASSSRRALNTGELFF. The CDR3 region has the DNA TGTGCCAGCAGTTCTCGTAGGGCGCTGAACACCGGGGAGCTGTTTTTT. The chain couples TRBV27 to TRBJ2-2; no reliable D call. Germline CDR1 and CDR2: MNHEY and SMNVEV (reference sequence). The CDR3 is made up of 16 amino acids. V lost 4 bases, J lost 1 base, and 13 bases lay in between.

This rearrangement joins TRBV27 to TRBJ2-2, with a possible D match to TRBD2 (6 bases). CDR1 and CDR2 (germline): MNHEY, SMNVEV (reference sequence). The CDR3 is 16 residues long. V was cut by 5 bases and J by 1 base, with 14 bases left in between. The CDR3 DNA reads as TGTGCCAGCAGTCTTTTCGGAGGGCTGAACACCGGGGAGCTGTTTTTT. Translation: CASSLFGGLNTGELFF.